This TCR beta chain was documented in a study of CD8+ T cells in alopecia areata. The treatment denotes: oral pan-JAK inhibitor, 5-10 mg twice daily. Collection of lesional scalp punch biopsies and peripheral blood was performed in alopecia areata patients. The authors extracted RNA and reverse transcribed it into cDNA as the sequencing template. Data came from immunoSEQ multiplex PCR; TCRdb stores just in-frame clones and leaves some out. The data contain about 270,000 clones, roughly 60% of them singletons. This clone was seen just once. With 2 bases removed from V and 2 bases from J, the gap between germline ends came to 15 bases. CDR1 and CDR2 (germline): SGDLS, YYNGEE. The CDR3 runs to 16 residues.

This material consisted of CD4+ T cells sorted from blood, taken at week 52, from a patient treated with tofacitinib. V gene TRBV9 combines with J gene TRBJ2-3; no definite D call. This TCR came from a human donor with alopecia areata. The CDR3 DNA reads as TGTGCCAGCAGCGTTTCCAGTTCGACACACACAGATACGCAGTATTTT. It is translated as CASSVSSSTHTDTQYF. Supplemented by reference TRBV9 and TRBJ2-3, the full variable domain reads DSGVTQTPKHLITATGQRVTLRCSPRSGDLSVYWYQQSLDQGLQFLIQYYNGEERAKGNILERFSAQQFPDLHSELNLSSLELGDSALYFCASSVSSSTHTDTQYFGPGTRLTVL.